This passage covers 20 T cell receptor beta chains from one sample sequenced in a study of T-cell reconstitution after alpha-beta-depleted transplantation in children (dated by TCRdb to the mid-2010s). The method was PCR. The sequencing machine was an Illumina HiSeq 2500. TCR libraries were prepared with molecular barcoding, using unique molecular identifiers to normalize TCRbeta repertoire quantification. Using fastp at Q25 and MiXCR, TCRdb reprocessed the public reads and kept productive beta chains. Each entry merges the rows of one CDR3 protein and shows their most common DNA and genes. This sample holds some 200,000 distinct CDR3 sequences; 8.4% were observed only once. Of the sample, 35% to 40% falls within the top ten clones. In light of the paper, this sample's treatment or condition label describes: allogeneic hematopoietic cell transplantation with graft depleted of TCRalphabeta T cells and CD19 B cells.

Sequencing used PBMCs, mostly from graft donor cells, obtained 360 days after TCRalphabeta/CD19-depleted stem cell transplant. The receptors here all came from a male patient between 2 and 10 years old who had a stem cell transplant for acute myeloid leukemia, so the T cells may come from the graft donor.

The sample holds many counts of this clonotype. The chain has TRBV12-3 or TRBV12-4 and TRBJ2-4, with D possibly matching TRBD2 (6 bases). V gave up 6 bases and J gave up 0 bases, with 12 bases separating them. The CDR3 sequence is 15 residues long. The CDR3 region has the DNA TGTGCCAGCAGCCCGGGAGTTAAAGCCAAAAACATTCAGTACTTC. This sequence encodes CASSPGVKAKNIQYF.

There are a few counts of this clonotype. This rearrangement joins TRBV7-9 to TRBJ1-1, with 9 bases matching TRBD1. The J segment lost 4 bases and the V segment lost 2 bases, leaving 8 bases of the junction unmatched. This CDR3 spans 16 amino acids. The germline gives CDR1 SEHNR, CDR2 FQNEAQ (reference sequence). CDR3 coding DNA: TGTGCCAGCAGCTTATTGCCAGGACAGGGGCTCACTGAAGCTTTCTTT. It is translated as CASSLLPGQGLTEAFF.

V usage is TRBV25-1 and J usage is TRBJ1-5, with D maybe TRBD1 (6 bases). This CDR3 contains 19 residues. Germline CDR1 and CDR2: MGHDK and SYGVNS. The V and J ends lost 5 bases and 0 bases respectively, with 23 bases between them. The CDR3 reads CASSLPPGGTLHSNQPQHF. The CDR3 nucleotides read TGTGCCAGCAGTCTCCCCCCCGGCGGGACACTCCATAGCAATCAGCCCCAGCATTTT.

This clonotype was recorded at least ten times. V is TRBV5-1 and J is TRBJ2-1; the match to TRBD2 covers 9 bases. The V gene's germline CDR1 is SGHRS and CDR2 YFSETQ. The CDR3 sequence is 18 residues long. After removal of 4 bases from V and 7 bases from J, the junction contained 18 bases not matched to a gene. CDR3 in amino acids: CASSPGLAFSPAVNEQFF. The CDR3 nucleotides are TGCGCCAGCAGCCCGGGACTAGCTTTCTCCCCCGCAGTGAATGAGCAGTTCTTC.

The chain couples TRBV5-1 to TRBJ2-1; 8 bases agree with TRBD1. Looked up from germline, CDR1 is SGHRS and CDR2 is YFSETQ. This CDR3 spans 15 amino acids. V trimming: 7 bases; J trimming: 4 bases; junction bases outside the gene matches: 10. The CDR3 sequence is CASGQGVDLYNEQFF. The CDR3 region has the DNA TGCGCCAGCGGACAGGGCGTTGACCTTTACAATGAGCAGTTCTTC. The variable domain in full, with the rest retrieved from reference TRBV5-1 and TRBJ2-1, is KAGVTQTPRYLIKTRGQQVTLSCSPISGHRSVSWYQQTPGQGLQFLFEYFSETQRNKGNFPGRFSGRQFSNSRSEMNVSTLELGDSALYLCASGQGVDLYNEQFFGPGTRLTVL.

This clonotype appeared a few times. The CDR3 sequence is CASSSHRDQETQYF. The CDR3 nucleotides are TGTGCCAGCAGCTCTCACAGGGACCAAGAGACCCAGTACTTC. This chain connects TRBV7-9 to TRBJ2-5; TRBD1 is a possible D gene (6 bases). The V and J ends lost 4 bases and 0 bases respectively, with 9 bases between them. Looked up from germline, CDR1 is SEHNR and CDR2 is FQNEAQ (reference sequence). CDR3 length: 14 residues. Full variable domain (rest looked up from reference TRBV7-9 and TRBJ2-5): DTGVSQNPRHKITKRGQNVTFRCDPISEHNRLYWYRQTLGQGPEFLTYFQNEAQLEKSRLLSDRFSAERPKGSFSTLEIQRTEQGDSAMYLCASSSHRDQETQYFGPGTRLLVL.

This clonotype has just a few counts. The chain employs TRBV20-1 and TRBJ2-7; D uncertain. Per the germline V gene, CDR1 is DFQATT and CDR2 is SNEGSKA (reference sequence). The CDR3 covers 12 residues. Trimming removed 0 bases from V and 7 bases from J, with 10 bases in between. The CDR3 reads CSARDLSSEQYF. CDR3 in DNA: TGCAGTGCTAGAGATTTGTCGAGTGAGCAGTACTTC.

Sample share makes this clonotype medium-sized. The rearrangement links TRBV20-1 to TRBJ2-1; D is perhaps TRBD1 (6 bases). V was trimmed by 6 bases and J by 4 bases, leaving 16 bases between them. CDR3 length: 14 residues. Germline V CDR1 and CDR2: DFQATT, SNEGSKA (reference sequence). The CDR3 DNA follows: TGCAGTGCCCCCGACAGGTTCTTTTACAATGAGCAGTTCTTC. It yields the protein CSAPDRFFYNEQFF.

In DNA form, the CDR3 reads TGCGCCAGCAGCCAACATCCGGGACAGGGGAACTACAATGAGCAGTTCTTC. It codes for CASSQHPGQGNYNEQFF. The chain is built from TRBV4-3 and TRBJ2-1, with 10 bases that match TRBD1. The CDR3 contains 17 residues. V lost 2 bases to trimming and J lost 3 bases; unmatched junction nucleotides: 7. From germline, CDR1 is LGHNA and CDR2 YSLEER.

This clonotype was detected ten times or more. The chain combines TRBV20-1 with TRBJ2-1; 7 nucleotides line up with TRBD1. From germline, CDR1 is DFQATT and CDR2 SNEGSKA (reference sequence). J lost 7 bases, V lost 0 bases, and 6 bases had no gene match. The CDR3 totals 14 residues. The DNA of the CDR3 is TGCAGTGCTAGAGATGGGACAGAGGAGAATGAGCAGTTCTTC. This gives the protein CSARDGTEENEQFF.

This clonotype has only a few counts. The chain combines TRBV25-1 with TRBJ1-6; no reliable D call. In germline, CDR1 is MGHDK, CDR2 SYGVNS. Trimming stripped 2 bases from V and 8 bases from J, with 7 bases between. There are 13 residues in the CDR3. The CDR3 sequence: CASSEPGHSPLHF. The CDR3, as DNA: TGTGCCAGCAGTGAACCCGGCCATTCACCCCTCCACTTT.

This clonotype was seen a few times. The rearrangement uses TRBV3-1 and TRBJ2-2; TRBD1 aligns across 8 bases. V lost 4 bases and J lost 7; bases outside the gene matches: 14. Germline-derived CDR1 and CDR2 are LGHDT and YNNKEL (reference sequence). This CDR3 has 17 amino acids. The CDR3 protein is CASSPRTGRRVVGELFF. CDR3 nucleotides: TGTGCCAGCAGCCCGAGGACAGGGCGCCGGGTTGTCGGGGAGCTGTTTTTT.

This clonotype was observed a few times. The chain links TRBV5-1 to TRBJ2-2; a weak D match, TRBD1 (5 bases). CDR1 is SGHRS, CDR2 YFSETQ, per germline. The V and J ends lost 0 bases and 6 bases respectively, with 9 bases between them. This CDR3 is 14 amino acids long. This chain's CDR3 is CASSLEGRAGELFF. DNA for the CDR3: TGCGCCAGCAGCTTGGAGGGGCGCGCCGGGGAGCTGTTTTTT.

This clonotype was found a few times. The chain recombines TRBV7-2 with TRBJ2-1; 8 bases agree with TRBD2. CDR3 length: 17 residues. Germline trimming cut 7 bases from V and 0 bases from J; bases unmatched to any gene: 11. The germline CDR1 and CDR2 sequences are SGHTA and FQGNSA. DNA for the CDR3: TGTGCCAGCAAACTCCTCGGGGGGGCAAGCTCCTACAATGAGCAGTTCTTC. Protein: CASKLLGGASSYNEQFF.

A few counts support this clonotype. The chain has TRBV20-1 and TRBJ2-5; 10 bases line up with TRBD1. Unmatched junction bases numbered 7, after V lost 4 bases and J lost 5 bases. CDR3 length: 14 amino acids. Germline CDR1 DFQATT, CDR2 SNEGSKA (reference sequence). CDR3 sequence: CSATLTGGRETQYF. DNA for the CDR3: TGCAGTGCTACCCTGACAGGGGGCAGGGAGACCCAGTACTTC.

This clonotype was counted between two and nine times. The rearrangement joins TRBV29-1 to TRBJ2-3, with 8 bases that match TRBD2. The CDR3 contains 12 residues. Germline CDR1 is SQVTM and CDR2 is ANQGSEA. Trimming took 6 bases from V and 6 from J; bases not matched to a gene: 5. Here the CDR3 reads CSVAGDADTQYF. The CDR3, as DNA: TGCAGCGTAGCGGGAGACGCGGATACGCAGTATTTT.

This clonotype was detected ten times or more. The chain has TRBV5-4 and TRBJ2-1, with 10 bases identical to TRBD2. V lost 3 bases, J lost 3 bases, and 15 bases stayed unmatched. The CDR3 loop spans 19 amino acids. Germline V gene sequence: CDR1 SGHNT, CDR2 YYREEE (reference sequence). The CDR3 protein is CASSSTGTSVQGNYNEQFF. Written as DNA, the CDR3 is TGTGCCAGCAGCTCAACCGGGACTAGCGTTCAGGGGAACTACAATGAGCAGTTCTTC.

This clonotype was counted at least ten times. The rearrangement uses TRBV20-1 and TRBJ2-1; D remains ambiguous. This CDR3 region has 14 residues. Trimming pared 1 base from V and 6 bases from J, leaving 13 bases between. Germline loops: CDR1 DFQATT, CDR2 SNEGSKA (reference sequence). CDR3 DNA sequence: TGCAGTGCTAGAGGAGATGGCAAGTTCAATGAGCAGTTCTTC. Protein: CSARGDGKFNEQFF.

Details on this clonotype: A much bigger clone sits one base away, suggesting this may be a read error. This chain uses TRBV29-1 with TRBJ2-3; the D gene is possibly TRBD2 (6 bases). Germline V lookup: CDR1 SQVTM, CDR2 ANQGSEA. The CDR3 extends over 18 amino acids. The V end was cut by 2 bases, the J end by 1 base, with 22 bases between. CDR3 sequence: CSVESPGLALTCTDTQYF. The CDR3, as DNA: TGCAGCGTTGAATCTCCGGGGCTAGCGCTAACTTGCACAGATACGCAGTATTTT.

In its sample, this clonotype was seen a few times. V and J are TRBV12-3 or TRBV12-4 and TRBJ2-1; the D gene is possibly TRBD2 (5 bases). This CDR3 has 16 amino acids. The V end lost 6 bases, the J end lost 0 bases, and 15 bases lay between the germline ends. The CDR3 protein is CASRLMRRSSYNEQFF. The CDR3 nucleotides are TGTGCCAGCAGACTGATGAGGAGGAGCTCCTACAATGAGCAGTTCTTC.